These 8 T cell receptor beta chains share one sample of origin, sequenced in a study of blood T cell repertoires in COVID-19. TCRdb's table, derived via immunoSEQ multiplex PCR, lists solely in-frame clones and lacks some. Of about 330,000 clones in the sample, around 90% are singletons; the top ten hold less than 20%. The specimen sequenced was PBMCs or T cells enriched from blood (not recorded which). These receptor sequences come from a woman in her twenties or thirties who had recovered from COVID-19.

The rearrangement links TRBV10-3 to TRBJ2-2; tentatively, D is TRBD2 (6 bases). From germline, CDR1 is ENHRY and CDR2 SYGVKD. V was cut by 6 bases and J by 1 base, with 12 bases left in between. The CDR3 runs 15 residues. CDR3 protein: CAIRDLALNTGELFF. The CDR3, as DNA: TGTGCCATCAGGGACCTAGCGTTGAACACCGGGGAGCTGTTTTTT.

As for this clone: Within the sample, other DNA sequences also encode this same CDR3. J is TRBJ1-1 and V is TRBV28, with 9 bases matching TRBD1. The CDR3 has 15 amino acids. Germline assignment: CDR1 MDHEN and CDR2 SYDVKM. The junction had 4 bases not matched to a gene; V was cut back by 3 bases and J by 2 bases. The CDR3 DNA reads TGTGCCAGCAGTTTGGGGGACAGGGCTAACACTGAAGCTTTCTTT. Residues: CASSLGDRANTEAFF.

The CDR3 sequence: CASSSSTGANYGYTF. Written as DNA, the CDR3 is TGTGCCAGCAGCTCCTCGACAGGGGCTAACTATGGCTACACCTTC. The chain is built from TRBV7-9 and TRBJ1-2, with TRBD1 matching 8 bases. CDR3 length equals 15 residues. V shed 4 bases, J shed 0 bases, and the junction held 4 bases outside the gene matches. Germline V gene lookup returns CDR1 SEHNR and CDR2 FQNEAQ (reference sequence).

The V and J genes are TRBV7-2 and TRBJ2-2, with 11 positions matching TRBD2. The CDR3 loop spans 15 amino acids. The V segment lost 5 bases and the J segment 6 bases; nucleotides outside the gene matches: 5. Germline-derived CDR1 and CDR2 are SGHTA and FQGNSA. CDR3 amino acids: CASSSLAGGPGELFF. In DNA, the CDR3 is TGTGCCAGCAGCAGCCTAGCGGGGGGCCCCGGGGAGCTGTTTTTT.

V usage is TRBV28 and J usage is TRBJ2-7; TRBD1 agrees at 11 bases. The CDR3 contains 17 residues. V lost 1 base and J lost 2; bases outside the gene matches: 7. Germline lookup yields CDR1 MDHEN and CDR2 SYDVKM. The CDR3 DNA reads as TGTGCCAGCAGTTTATCCCCGGGACAGGGGGACGCCTACGAGCAGTACTTC. Translated: CASSLSPGQGDAYEQYF.

The chain couples TRBV12-3 or TRBV12-4 to TRBJ1-2; TRBD1 aligns across 7 bases. CDR3 size: 13 residues. V lost 6 bases and J lost 4; bases outside the gene matches: 5. The CDR3 reads CASRGQATYGYTF. CDR3 bases: TGTGCCAGCAGAGGACAGGCAACCTATGGCTACACCTTC.

The rearrangement links TRBV5-6 to TRBJ1-2; D gene uncertain. The germline V and J ends were trimmed by 2 bases and 3 bases, with 11 bases remaining between them. Germline CDR1 reads SGHDT; CDR2 reads YYEEEE. This CDR3 region has 14 residues. The CDR3 DNA sequence: TGTGCCAGCAGCTTCATTAACGGGGACTATGGCTACACCTTC. Encoded protein: CASSFINGDYGYTF. The full variable domain, completed using reference TRBV5-6 and TRBJ1-2, is DAGVTQSPTHLIKTRGQQVTLRCSPKSGHDTVSWYQQALGQGPQFIFQYYEEEERQRGNFPDRFSGHQFPNYSSELNVNALLLGDSALYLCASSFINGDYGYTFGSGTRLTVV.

V and J are TRBV25-1 and TRBJ1-2; D is undetermined. Per the germline V gene, CDR1 is MGHDK and CDR2 is SYGVNS. The ends were cut back, 0 bases at V and 4 bases at J, with 21 bases in the middle. The CDR3 spans 18 residues. This chain's CDR3 is CASSEYITGGGESYGYTF. CDR3 DNA sequence: TGTGCCAGCAGTGAATACATTACTGGTGGTGGGGAGAGCTATGGCTACACCTTC.